These 7 T cell receptor beta chains were sequenced from one sample in a study of T cells expressing NK-cell markers. TCRdb re-called the 5' RACE reads; one entry per CDR3 protein, DNA not given. Its listing shows 500,000 to 700,000 distinct CDR3 sequences. The sequenced sample consisted of blood T cells: a sorted CD56 or NKG2C T cell subset, CD4+ or CD8+ T cells, or bulk PBMC T cells (not recorded which). All receptors derive from a man aged 18 to 29 in good health.

This chain connects TRBV27 to TRBJ2-2. CDR3 length equals 15 residues. CDR1 MNHEY and CDR2 SMNVEV come from the germline V gene (reference sequence). The CDR3 loop reads CASSSVEVESGELFF.

The chain joins TRBV20-1 to TRBJ2-1; TCRdb picks TRBD2, but there is no DNA to check that call. Per germline, CDR1 DFQATT and CDR2 SNEGSKA (reference sequence). The CDR3 runs 13 residues. The CDR3 loop is CSAELAGGQQQFF.

J is TRBJ1-2 and V is TRBV4-2; there is no DNA to check the TCRdb D call of TRBD1. Germline assignment: CDR1 LGHNA and CDR2 YNFKEQ. This CDR3 has 15 residues. This CDR3 reads CASSQQTGTNYGYTF.

This chain connects TRBV4-3 to TRBJ2-7; TCRdb picks TRBD2, but there is no DNA to check that call. Germline V gene sequence: CDR1 LGHNA, CDR2 YSLEER. The CDR3 covers 16 residues. This CDR3 is CASSQLLAGGTDEQYF.

The V call is TRBV5-4, the J call TRBJ2-3; TCRdb selects TRBD1, and the lack of DNA leaves this call unchecked. Germline CDR1 reads SGHNT; CDR2 reads YYREEE (reference sequence). The CDR3 extends over 13 amino acids. The CDR3 here is CASSIDREDTQYF.

The chain links TRBV5-1 to TRBJ2-7; TCRdb names TRBD1, which stays unverified in the absence of DNA. Germline V CDR1 and CDR2: SGHRS, YFSETQ. The CDR3 sequence is 17 residues long. The CDR3 loop reads CASSPLRGTKGWYEQYF.

The J gene is TRBJ2-1, the V gene TRBV7-2; TCRdb's D call, TRBD2, is unchecked because there is no DNA. The CDR3 loop spans 15 amino acids. Germline V lookup: CDR1 SGHTA, CDR2 FQGNSA. The chain's CDR3 is CASSLGTTLDNEQFF.